This TCR beta chain originates from a study of Graves' ophthalmopathy and Graves' hyperthyroidism. This clonotype was seen many times. Antigen specificity is unknown. Beta-chain TCR CDR3 regions were amplified from RNA transcripts. Second-round multiplex PCR followed a first-round RT-PCR using HTBI primers. TCRdb redid the calling of the multiplex PCR reads with MiXCR, one entry per CDR3 protein. The sample gives 620,000 or so distinct CDR3 sequences, over 20% of which show up once; approximately 7% is in the top ten. Study-wide results and limits: Most thyroid clonotypes with frequency above 0.001 were detected in blood too.

The CDR3 runs to 16 residues. CDR1 and CDR2 from the germline V gene are MNHEY and SVGAGI. The V and J ends lost 7 bases and 3 bases, in that order; junction bases with no gene match: 10. The chain carries TRBV6-5 and TRBJ2-1, with TRBD2 matching over 9 bases. The receptor comes from a woman aged 18-29 years with stable Graves' hyperthyroidism. Some clones in this sample may be carry-over from other donors' samples. Source material: peripheral blood. This chain's CDR3 is CASIIGETSGYNEQFF. The CDR3 DNA is TGTGCCAGCATTATAGGCGAGACTAGCGGCTACAATGAGCAGTTCTTC.